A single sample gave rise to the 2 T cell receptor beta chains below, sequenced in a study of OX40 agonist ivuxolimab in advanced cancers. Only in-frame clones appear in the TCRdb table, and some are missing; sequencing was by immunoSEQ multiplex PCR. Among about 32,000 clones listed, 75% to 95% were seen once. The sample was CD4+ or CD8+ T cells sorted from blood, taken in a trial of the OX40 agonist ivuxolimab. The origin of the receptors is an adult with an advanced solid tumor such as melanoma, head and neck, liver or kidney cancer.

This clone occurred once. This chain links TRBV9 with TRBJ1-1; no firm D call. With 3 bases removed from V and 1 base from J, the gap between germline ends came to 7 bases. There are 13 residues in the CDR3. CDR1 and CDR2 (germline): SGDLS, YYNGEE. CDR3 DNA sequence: TGTGCCAGCAGCGGATCCAAGAACACTGAAGCTTTCTTT. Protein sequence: CASSGSKNTEAFF.

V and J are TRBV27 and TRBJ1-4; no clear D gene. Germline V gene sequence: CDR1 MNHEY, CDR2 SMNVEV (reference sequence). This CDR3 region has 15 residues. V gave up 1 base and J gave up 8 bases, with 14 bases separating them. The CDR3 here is CASSLFAGMWEKLFF. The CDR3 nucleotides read TGTGCCAGCAGTTTATTCGCGGGGATGTGGGAAAAACTGTTTTTT.